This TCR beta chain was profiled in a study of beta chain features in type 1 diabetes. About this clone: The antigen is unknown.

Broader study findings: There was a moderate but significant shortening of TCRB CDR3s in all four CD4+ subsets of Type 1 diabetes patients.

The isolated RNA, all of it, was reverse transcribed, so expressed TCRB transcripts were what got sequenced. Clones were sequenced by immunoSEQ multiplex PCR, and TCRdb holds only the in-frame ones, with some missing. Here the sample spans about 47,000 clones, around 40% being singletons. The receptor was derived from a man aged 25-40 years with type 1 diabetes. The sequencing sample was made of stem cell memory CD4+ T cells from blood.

As DNA, the CDR3 is TGCGCCAGCAGCCAAGAACTGGCCGCGGGTGAAGCTTTCTTT. This encodes CASSQELAAGEAFF. V usage is TRBV4-3 and J usage is TRBJ1-1, with no clear D. The CDR3 runs to 14 residues. Germline-derived CDR1 and CDR2 are LGHNA and YSLEER. V lost 0 bases and J lost 7, with 12 bases in between.